Included here is one TCR beta chain sequence, with context. The data were obtained in a study of blood T cell repertoires in COVID-19. The CDR3 sequence is 16 residues long. V dropped 1 base and J dropped 0 bases, with 10 bases sitting between them. CDR1 is SGHTA, CDR2 FQGNSA, per germline. In the authors' workflow: Reference gene primers were amplified, and this amplification served to estimate nucleated cell counts. Sequencing was performed with immunoSEQ multiplex PCR; in TCRdb, only in-frame clones are kept and a portion is missing. D and trimming come from the DNA, and the V and J calls and clone size come from that table. The table includes over 10,000 clones, roughly 80% detected once.

The origin of this receptor is a human donor in a cohort sampled during active COVID-19. The sample taken for sequencing was peripheral blood. The chain joins TRBV7-2 to TRBJ1-3; a possible D gene is TRBD1 (6 bases). The CDR3: CASSLERGGSGNTIYF. The CDR3 DNA reads TGTGCCAGCAGCTTAGAAAGAGGGGGCTCTGGAAACACCATATATTTT.